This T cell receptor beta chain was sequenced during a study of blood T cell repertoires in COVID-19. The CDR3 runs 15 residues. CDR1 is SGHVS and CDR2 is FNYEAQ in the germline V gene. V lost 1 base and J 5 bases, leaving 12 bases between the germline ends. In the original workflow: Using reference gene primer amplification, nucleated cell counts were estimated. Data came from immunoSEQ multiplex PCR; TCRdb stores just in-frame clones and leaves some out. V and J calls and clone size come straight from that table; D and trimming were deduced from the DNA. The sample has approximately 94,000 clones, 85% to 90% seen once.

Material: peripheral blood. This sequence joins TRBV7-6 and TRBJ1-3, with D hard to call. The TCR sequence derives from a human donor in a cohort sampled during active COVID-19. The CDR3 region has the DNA TGTGCCAGCAGCTTAGGAGGGTACAGAAGAAACACCATATATTTT. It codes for CASSLGGYRRNTIYF.